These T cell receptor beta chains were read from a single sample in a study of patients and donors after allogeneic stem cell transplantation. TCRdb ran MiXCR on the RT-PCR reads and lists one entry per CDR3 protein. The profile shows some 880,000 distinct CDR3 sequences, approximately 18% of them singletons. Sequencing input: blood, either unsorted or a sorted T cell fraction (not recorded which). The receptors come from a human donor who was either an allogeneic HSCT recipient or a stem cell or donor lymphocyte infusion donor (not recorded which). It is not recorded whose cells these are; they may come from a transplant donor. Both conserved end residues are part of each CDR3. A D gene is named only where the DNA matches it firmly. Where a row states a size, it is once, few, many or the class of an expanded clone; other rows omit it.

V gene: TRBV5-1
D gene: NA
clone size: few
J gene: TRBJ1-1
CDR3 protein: CASSAVNRDTEAFF
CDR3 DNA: TGCGCCAGCAGCGCGGTTAACAGGGACACTGAAGCTTTCTTT

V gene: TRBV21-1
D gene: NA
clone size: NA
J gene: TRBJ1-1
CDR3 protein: CASSSLEERAFF
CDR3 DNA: TGTGCCAGCAGCAGCCTGGAGGAAAGGGCTTTCTTT

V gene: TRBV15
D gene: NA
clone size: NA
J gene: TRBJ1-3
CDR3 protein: CATSRSRAVDGDTIYF
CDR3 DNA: TGTGCCACCAGCAGATCCCGGGCAGTAGATGGGGACACCATATATTTT

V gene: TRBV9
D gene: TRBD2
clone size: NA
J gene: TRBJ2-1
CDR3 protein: CASSGVAGPNNEQFF
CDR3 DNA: TGTGCCAGCTCAGGTGTAGCGGGGCCGAACAATGAGCAGTTCTTC

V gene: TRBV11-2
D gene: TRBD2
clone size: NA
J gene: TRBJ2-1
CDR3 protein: CASSFLAGGPMDEQFF
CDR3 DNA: TGTGCCAGCAGCTTTTTGGCGGGGGGGCCAATGGATGAGCAGTTCTTC

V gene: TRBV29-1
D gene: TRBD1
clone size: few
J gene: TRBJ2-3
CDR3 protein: CSVSQGAFTDTQYF
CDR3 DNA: TGCAGCGTTAGCCAGGGGGCCTTTACAGATACGCAGTATTTT

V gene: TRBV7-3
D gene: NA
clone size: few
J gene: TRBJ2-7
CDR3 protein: CASSLRAGHEQYF
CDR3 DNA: TGTGCCAGCAGCTTAAGGGCAGGTCACGAGCAGTACTTC

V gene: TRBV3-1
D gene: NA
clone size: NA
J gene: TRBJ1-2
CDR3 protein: CASSQSPGVERGYTF
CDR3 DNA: TGTGCCAGCAGCCAAAGTCCGGGGGTTGAGCGTGGCTACACCTTC

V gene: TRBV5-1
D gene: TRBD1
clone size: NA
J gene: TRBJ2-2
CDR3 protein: CASSLPWTGNTGELFF
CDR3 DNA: TGCGCCAGCAGCTTGCCCTGGACAGGGAACACCGGGGAGCTGTTTTTT

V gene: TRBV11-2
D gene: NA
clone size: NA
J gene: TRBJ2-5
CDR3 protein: CASSLDWAPGQTQYF
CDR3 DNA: TGTGCCAGCAGCTTAGATTGGGCCCCGGGGCAGACCCAGTACTTC

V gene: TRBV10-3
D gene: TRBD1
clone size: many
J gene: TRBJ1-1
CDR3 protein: CAIKKTGASEAFF
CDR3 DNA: TGTGCCATCAAAAAGACAGGGGCAAGTGAAGCTTTCTTT

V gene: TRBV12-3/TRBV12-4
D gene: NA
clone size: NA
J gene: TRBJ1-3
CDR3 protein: CANPGPIDSGNTIYF
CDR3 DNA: TGTGCCAACCCGGGACCCATCGACTCTGGAAACACCATATATTTT

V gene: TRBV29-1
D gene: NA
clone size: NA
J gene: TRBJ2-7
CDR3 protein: CSVEVGQAYEQYF
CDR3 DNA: TGCAGCGTTGAAGTAGGACAAGCCTACGAGCAGTACTTC

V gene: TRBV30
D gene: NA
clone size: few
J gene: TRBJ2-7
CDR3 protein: CAWSEVGSEQYF
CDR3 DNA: TGTGCCTGGAGTGAGGTGGGGAGCGAGCAGTACTTC

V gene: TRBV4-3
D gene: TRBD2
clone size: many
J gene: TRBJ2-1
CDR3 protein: CASSQRTSRDEQFF
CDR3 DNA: TGCGCCAGCAGCCAGAGGACTAGCAGGGATGAGCAGTTCTTC

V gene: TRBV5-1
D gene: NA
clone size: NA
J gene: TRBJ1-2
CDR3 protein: CASSPDGPSMGYTF
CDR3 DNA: TGCGCCAGCAGCCCCGACGGTCCTTCTATGGGCTACACCTTC

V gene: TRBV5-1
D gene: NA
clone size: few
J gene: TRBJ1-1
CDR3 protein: CASSEGYGTEAFF
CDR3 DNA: TGCGCCAGCAGCGAGGGGTACGGGACTGAAGCTTTCTTT

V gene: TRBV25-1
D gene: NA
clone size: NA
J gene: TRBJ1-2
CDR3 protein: CASSDRAELYGYTF
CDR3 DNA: TGTGCCAGCAGTGATCGGGCAGAGTTATATGGCTACACCTTC

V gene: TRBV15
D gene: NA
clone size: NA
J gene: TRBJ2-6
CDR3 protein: CATSRFTGTSLSGANVLTF
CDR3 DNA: TGTGCCACCAGCAGATTCACCGGGACAAGCCTCTCTGGGGCCAACGTCCTGACTTTC

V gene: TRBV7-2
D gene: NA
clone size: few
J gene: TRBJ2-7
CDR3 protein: CASSLGNAEQYF
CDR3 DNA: TGTGCCAGCAGCTTAGGAAACGCCGAGCAGTACTTC

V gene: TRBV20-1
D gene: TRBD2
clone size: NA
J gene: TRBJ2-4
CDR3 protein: CSARDTGTSGNIQYF
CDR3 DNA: TGCAGTGCTAGAGATACGGGGACTAGCGGAAACATTCAGTACTTC

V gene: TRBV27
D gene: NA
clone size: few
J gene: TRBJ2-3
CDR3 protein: CASSLRLGQGTDTQYF
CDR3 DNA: TGTGCCAGCAGTTTAAGGTTGGGGCAGGGGACAGATACGCAGTATTTT

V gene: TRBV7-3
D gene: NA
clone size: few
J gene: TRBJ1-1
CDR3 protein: CASSPTGIAEAFF
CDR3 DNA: TGTGCCAGCAGCCCCACAGGGATCGCTGAAGCTTTCTTT

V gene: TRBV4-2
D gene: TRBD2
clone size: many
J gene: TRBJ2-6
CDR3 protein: CASSLRGSSGSFGANVLTF
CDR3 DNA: TGTGCCAGCAGCCTCAGAGGTTCGAGCGGGAGTTTTGGGGCCAACGTCCTGACTTTC

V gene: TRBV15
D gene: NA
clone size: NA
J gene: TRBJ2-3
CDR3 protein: CATSRDLSWDTDTQYF
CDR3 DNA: TGTGCCACCAGCAGAGATCTCTCGTGGGACACAGATACGCAGTATTTT

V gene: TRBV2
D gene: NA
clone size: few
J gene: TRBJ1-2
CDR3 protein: CASSDSERNYGYTF
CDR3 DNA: TGTGCCAGCAGTGACAGCGAGCGGAACTATGGCTACACCTTC

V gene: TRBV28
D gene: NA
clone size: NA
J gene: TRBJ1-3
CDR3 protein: CASRPFSVSGNTIYF
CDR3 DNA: TGTGCCAGCAGACCCTTTTCGGTTTCTGGAAACACCATATATTTT

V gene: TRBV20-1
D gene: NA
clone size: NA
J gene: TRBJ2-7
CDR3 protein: CSAREAGDYEQYF
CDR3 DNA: TGCAGTGCTAGAGAAGCAGGAGACTACGAGCAGTACTTC

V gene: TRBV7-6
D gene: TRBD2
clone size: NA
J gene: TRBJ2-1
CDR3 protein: CASRREGGPYNEQFF
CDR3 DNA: TGTGCCAGCAGGAGGGAGGGCGGGCCTTACAATGAGCAGTTCTTC

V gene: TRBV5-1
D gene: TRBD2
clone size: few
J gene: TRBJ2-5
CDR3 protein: CASSLTGTSGETQYF
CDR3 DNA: TGCGCCAGCAGCTTAACCGGGACTAGCGGGGAGACCCAGTACTTC

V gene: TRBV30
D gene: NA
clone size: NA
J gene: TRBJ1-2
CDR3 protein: CAWSLYGSGTPGTF
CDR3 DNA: TGTGCCTGGAGTTTGTACGGATCGGGGACCCCGGGGACCTTC

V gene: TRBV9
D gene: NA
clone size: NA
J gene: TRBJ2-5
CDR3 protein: CASSFGRSQETQYF
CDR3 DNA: TGTGCCAGCAGCTTCGGAAGGAGCCAAGAGACCCAGTACTTC

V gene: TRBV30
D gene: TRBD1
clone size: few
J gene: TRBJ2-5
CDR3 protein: CAWRTGAQETQYF
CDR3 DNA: TGTGCCTGGAGGACAGGGGCCCAAGAGACCCAGTACTTC

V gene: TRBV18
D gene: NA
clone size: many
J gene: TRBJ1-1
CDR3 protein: CASSPRGEGTEAFF
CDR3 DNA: TGTGCCAGCTCACCGAGGGGGGAAGGCACTGAAGCTTTCTTT

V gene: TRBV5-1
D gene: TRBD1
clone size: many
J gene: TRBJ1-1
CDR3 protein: CASSFTGGTEAFF
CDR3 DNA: TGTGCCAGCAGTTTCACAGGGGGCACTGAAGCTTTCTTT

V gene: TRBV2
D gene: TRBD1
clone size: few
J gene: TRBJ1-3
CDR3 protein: CASSEVVDRVSGNTIYF
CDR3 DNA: TGTGCCAGCAGTGAAGTCGTAGACAGGGTCTCTGGAAACACCATATATTTT

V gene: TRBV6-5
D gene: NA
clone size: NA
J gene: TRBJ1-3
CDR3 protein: CASSYKGLGNTIYF
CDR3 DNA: TGTGCCAGCAGTTATAAGGGGCTTGGAAACACCATATATTTT

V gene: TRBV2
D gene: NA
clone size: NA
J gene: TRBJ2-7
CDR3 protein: CASSDLGLAFEQYF
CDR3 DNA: TGTGCCAGCAGCGACCTTGGGCTAGCGTTCGAGCAGTACTTC

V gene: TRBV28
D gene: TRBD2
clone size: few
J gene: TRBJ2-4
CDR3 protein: CASSPAGTRKVAKNIQYF
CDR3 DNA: TGTGCCAGCAGTCCGGCCGGGACTAGAAAGGTAGCCAAAAACATTCAGTACTTC

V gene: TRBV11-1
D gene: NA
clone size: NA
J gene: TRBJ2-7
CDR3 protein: CASSLVERGGYEQYF
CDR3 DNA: TGTGCCAGCAGCTTAGTGGAAAGGGGAGGATACGAGCAGTACTTC

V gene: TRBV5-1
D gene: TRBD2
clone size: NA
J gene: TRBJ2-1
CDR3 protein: CASSSGLAGASNEQFF
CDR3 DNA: TGCGCCAGCAGCTCAGGACTAGCGGGGGCCTCCAATGAGCAGTTCTTC

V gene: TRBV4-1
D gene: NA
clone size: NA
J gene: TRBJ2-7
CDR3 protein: CASSPRQKTNIYEQYF
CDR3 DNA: TGCGCCAGCAGCCCTAGACAGAAAACCAACATCTACGAGCAGTACTTC